The present TCR beta chain was sequenced within a study of blood T cells in healthy people across ages. With respect to this clonotype: The junction differs from germline at one of its ends, possibly a read error.

There are 16 residues in the CDR3. Primed by a sample-barcoded 5' primer and a J-beta primer mix, a second PCR proceeded for roughly 7 to 12 cycles. TCRdb reprocessed the 5' RACE reads via MiXCR and lists one record per CDR3 protein. The table has approximately 800,000 distinct CDR3 sequences, 30% to 45% seen once. This sequence was found in a man aged 18 to 35 in good health. The sample taken for sequencing was blood. This chain joins TRBV12-3 or TRBV12-4 and TRBJ2-2; no firm D call. The CDR3 DNA sequence: TGTGCCGGCAGCTCCGACAACAAACGTGGAACCGGGGAGCTGTTTTTT. It yields the protein CAGSSDNKRGTGELFF.